The 16 T cell receptor beta chains listed next were all sequenced from one sample in a study of shared clonotypes between healthy human individuals. Some clones are missing from TCRdb's copy, which holds only in-frame ones; the method was immunoSEQ multiplex PCR. The sample carries roughly 1.4 million clones, just under 99% recorded once. Sequencing input: naive CD4+ T cells sorted from blood. Subset described: CD45RA+ positively selected. The source of these receptors is a man aged 30 to 39 in good health.

The chain employs TRBV29-1 and TRBJ2-3; 11 nucleotides align to TRBD2. The CDR3 sequence is 16 residues long. Per the germline V gene, CDR1 is SQVTM and CDR2 is ANQGSEA. V was clipped by 4 bases and J by 2 bases; unmatched bases: 8. The CDR3 DNA sequence: TGCAGCGTTGTTTGGACTAGCGGGTTATTCACAGATACGCAGTATTTT. It encodes CSVVWTSGLFTDTQYF.

V is TRBV30 and J is TRBJ1-5; D is undetermined. Trimming cost V 0 bases and J 7 bases, with 10 bases left between them. CDR3 length equals 13 residues. Germline V gives CDR1 GTSNPN, CDR2 SVGIG (reference sequence). The DNA for the CDR3 is TGTGCCTGGAGTGTGGCAGTAGAGCAGCCCCAGCATTTT. It is translated as CAWSVAVEQPQHF.

The chain uses TRBV19 and TRBJ2-1, with TRBD2 identical over 16 bases. V dropped 3 bases and J dropped 1; count of bases not matched to a gene: 12. The CDR3 totals 21 residues. Germline V gene data show CDR1 as LNHDA and CDR2 as SQIVND (reference sequence). The CDR3 is CASSMGLSGLAGGPSYNEQFF. DNA of the CDR3: TGTGCCAGTAGTATGGGCCTCTCGGGACTAGCGGGAGGGCCTTCCTACAATGAGCAGTTCTTC.

This chain links TRBV5-4 with TRBJ1-4; 8 bases align to TRBD1. Germline trimming cut 4 bases from V and 7 bases from J; bases unmatched to any gene: 3. Looked up from germline, CDR1 is SGHNT and CDR2 is YYREEE (reference sequence). The CDR3 spans 13 residues. CDR3 sequence reads: CASSQDRAEKLFF. Here the CDR3 DNA reads TGTGCCAGCAGCCAGGACAGGGCTGAAAAACTGTTTTTT. Looking up the rest from reference TRBV5-4 and TRBJ1-4 gives the full variable domain: ETGVTQSPTHLIKTRGQQVTLRCSSQSGHNTVSWYQQALGQGPQFIFQYYREEENGRGNFPPRFSGLQFPNYSSELNVNALELDDSALYLCASSQDRAEKLFFGSGTQLSVL.

This clone was observed a single time. The genes are TRBV9 and TRBJ1-5; 9 positions match TRBD1. Looked up from germline, CDR1 is SGDLS and CDR2 is YYNGEE. With V trimmed by 0 bases and J by 3 bases, 1 base remained unmatched. The CDR3 is 15 amino acids. The CDR3 loop is CASSVGDRDNQPQHF. CDR3 in DNA: TGTGCCAGCAGCGTAGGGGACAGGGACAATCAGCCCCAGCATTTT.

The V call is TRBV10-1, the J call TRBJ1-2; TRBD1 might be the D (5 bases). The CDR3 runs 16 residues. Germline loops: CDR1 WNHNN, CDR2 SYGVQD (reference sequence). The V end lost 3 bases, the J end lost 0 bases, and 14 bases lay between the germline ends. The CDR3 region has the DNA TGCGCCAGCAGTGACCAGACAGACCCAGCTAACTATGGCTACACCTTC. Translated, it gives CASSDQTDPANYGYTF.

The chain couples TRBV19 to TRBJ2-2; a weak D match, TRBD2 (6 bases). The CDR3 runs 15 residues. Between the trimmed V and J ends, which lost 4 bases and 2 bases, there was a span of 11 bases. Germline lookup yields CDR1 LNHDA and CDR2 SQIVND (reference sequence). CDR3 nucleotide sequence: TGTGCCAGTAGTACTTCGGGACTCAACACCGGGGAGCTGTTTTTT. Encoded protein: CASSTSGLNTGELFF. Together with reference TRBV19 and TRBJ2-2, the CDR3 gives the full variable domain: DGGITQSPKYLFRKEGQNVTLSCEQNLNHDAMYWYRQDPGQGLRLIYYSQIVNDFQKGDIAEGYSVSREKKESFPLTVTSAQKNPTAFYLCASSTSGLNTGELFFGEGSRLTVL.

The gene calls are TRBV2 and TRBJ1-1; maybe TRBD1 (5 bases). Germline values: CDR1 SNHLY, CDR2 FYNNEI. V gave up 8 bases and J gave up 1 base, with 17 bases separating them. The CDR3 has 15 amino acids. In DNA, the CDR3 is TGTGCCAGCGGAGTCGGGGGGAGGGCGAACACTGAAGCTTTCTTT. It translates to CASGVGGRANTEAFF.

This clone was observed once. The V and J genes are TRBV7-9 and TRBJ2-7; 8 bases agree with TRBD1. Germline V CDR1 and CDR2: SEHNR, FQNEAQ (reference sequence). Germline trimming cut 1 base from V and 5 bases from J; bases unmatched to any gene: 7. This CDR3 is 15 amino acids long. The CDR3 loop reads CASSLGGQGRDEQYF. In DNA form, the CDR3 reads TGTGCCAGCAGCTTAGGTGGACAGGGTCGGGACGAGCAGTACTTC. The full variable domain, completed using reference TRBV7-9 and TRBJ2-7, is DTGVSQNPRHKITKRGQNVTFRCDPISEHNRLYWYRQTLGQGPEFLTYFQNEAQLEKSRLLSDRFSAERPKGSFSTLEIQRTEQGDSAMYLCASSLGGQGRDEQYFGPGTRLTVT.

The chain uses TRBV11-2 and TRBJ2-3, with D possibly matching TRBD1 (5 bases). V lost 4 bases, J lost 0 bases, and 14 bases lay in between. CDR3 length: 16 residues. Germline-derived CDR1 and CDR2 are SGHAT and FQNNGV. The CDR3: CASSSTVGVSTDTQYF. DNA for the CDR3: TGTGCCAGCAGCTCCACGGTAGGGGTGAGCACAGATACGCAGTATTTT. Variable domain in full (rest from reference TRBV11-2 and TRBJ2-3): EAGVAQSPRYKIIEKRQSVAFWCNPISGHATLYWYQQILGQGPKLLIQFQNNGVVDDSQLPKDRFSAERLKGVDSTLKIQPAKLEDSAVYLCASSSTVGVSTDTQYFGPGTRLTVL.

This rearrangement joins TRBV6-5 to TRBJ1-1, with unresolved D. The CDR3 is 15 residues long. Trimming shortened V by 7 bases and J by 3 bases, and 18 bases separated the two germline ends. Germline CDR1 MNHEY, CDR2 SVGAGI. The DNA for the CDR3 is TGTGCCAGCAACCCATTCAGACCCAGCCACACTGAAGCTTTCTTT. Translating it yields CASNPFRPSHTEAFF.

This clone was recorded only once. The chain is built from TRBV28 and TRBJ1-5; perhaps TRBD1 as D (6 bases). Trimming removed 5 bases at V and 0 bases at J, with 11 bases between. Germline lookup yields CDR1 MDHEN and CDR2 SYDVKM. This CDR3 contains 15 residues. The CDR3 reads CASSKDSYSNQPQHF. As DNA, the CDR3 is TGTGCCAGCAGTAAGGACAGTTATAGCAATCAGCCCCAGCATTTT.

The chain combines TRBV29-1 with TRBJ2-7; D unclear. Germline V gives CDR1 SQVTM, CDR2 ANQGSEA. V was pared by 4 bases and J by 6 bases, with 10 bases between. This CDR3 spans 11 amino acids. As DNA, the CDR3 is TGCAGCGTTGTCCGGTGGAGCGAGCAGTACTTC. Its protein product is CSVVRWSEQYF.

V and J are TRBV11-2 and TRBJ2-1, with D maybe TRBD2 (6 bases). Germline CDR1 is SGHAT and CDR2 is FQNNGV. The CDR3 is 15 amino acids. V lost 6 bases and J lost 4, with 16 bases in between. CDR3 loop: CASRRPGVRYNEQFF. In nucleotides, the CDR3 is TGTGCCAGCAGGAGACCGGGGGTACGATACAATGAGCAGTTCTTC.

The chain combines TRBV18 with TRBJ2-1, with 7 nucleotides matching TRBD2. The V gene's germline CDR1 is KGHSH and CDR2 LQKENI. This CDR3 has 16 amino acids. Losses at the gene ends were 3 bases for V and 0 bases for J; bases not matched to a gene: 5. The CDR3 sequence is CASSPSAGSSYNEQFF. The DNA of the CDR3 is TGTGCCAGCTCACCTTCAGCGGGAAGCTCCTACAATGAGCAGTTCTTC. Together with reference TRBV18 and TRBJ2-1, the CDR3 gives the full variable domain: NAGVMQNPRHLVRRRGQEARLRCSPMKGHSHVYWYRQLPEEGLKFMVYLQKENIIDESGMPKERFSAEFPKEGPSILRIQQVVRGDSAAYFCASSPSAGSSYNEQFFGPGTRLTVL.

V is TRBV11-1 and J is TRBJ2-1; 8 bases are a match to TRBD1. This CDR3 has 15 amino acids. The germline CDR1 and CDR2 sequences are SGHAT and FQDESV (reference sequence). J was trimmed by 4 bases and V by 1 base; bases with no gene match: 3. CDR3 bases: TGTGCCAGCAGCTTAGTTCAGGGGGCATACAATGAGCAGTTCTTC. Translated: CASSLVQGAYNEQFF.